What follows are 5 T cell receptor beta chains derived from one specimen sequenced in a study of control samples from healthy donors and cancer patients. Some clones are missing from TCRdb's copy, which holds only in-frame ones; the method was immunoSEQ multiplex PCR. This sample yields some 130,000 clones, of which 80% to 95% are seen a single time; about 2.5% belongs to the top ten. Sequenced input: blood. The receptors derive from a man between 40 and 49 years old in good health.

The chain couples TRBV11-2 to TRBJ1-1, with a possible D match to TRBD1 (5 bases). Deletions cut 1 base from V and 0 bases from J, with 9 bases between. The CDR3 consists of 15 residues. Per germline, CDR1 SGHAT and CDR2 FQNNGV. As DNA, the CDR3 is TGTGCCAGCAGCTTAGTAGGGACCATGAACACTGAAGCTTTCTTT. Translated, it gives CASSLVGTMNTEAFF.

Written as DNA, the CDR3 is TGTGCCAGCAGCTTAGGGCCTAATAATTCACCCCTCCACTTT. Encoded protein: CASSLGPNNSPLHF. The rearrangement joins TRBV7-6 to TRBJ1-6, with D hard to call. Germline V CDR1 and CDR2: SGHVS, FNYEAQ. The CDR3 consists of 14 residues. With 1 base removed from V and 5 bases from J, the gap between germline ends came to 6 bases.

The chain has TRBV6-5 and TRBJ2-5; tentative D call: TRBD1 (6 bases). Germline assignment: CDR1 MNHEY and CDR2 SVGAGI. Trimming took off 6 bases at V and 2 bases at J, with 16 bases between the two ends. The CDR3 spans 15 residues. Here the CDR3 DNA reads TGTGCCAGCAGCGGGACACGGACGGGTCAAGAGACCCAGTACTTC. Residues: CASSGTRTGQETQYF.

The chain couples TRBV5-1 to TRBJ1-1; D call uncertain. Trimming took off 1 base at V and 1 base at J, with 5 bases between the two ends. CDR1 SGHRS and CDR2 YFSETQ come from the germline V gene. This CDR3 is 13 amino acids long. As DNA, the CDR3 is TGCGCCAGCAGCTTGAGACAGAACACTGAAGCTTTCTTT. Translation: CASSLRQNTEAFF.

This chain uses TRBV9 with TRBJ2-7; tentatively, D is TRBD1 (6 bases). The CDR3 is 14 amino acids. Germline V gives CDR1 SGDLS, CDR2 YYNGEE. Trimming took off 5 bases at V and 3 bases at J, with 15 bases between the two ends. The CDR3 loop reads CASSRGSTGYEQYF. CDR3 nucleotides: TGTGCCAGCAGTAGGGGGTCTACGGGCTACGAGCAGTACTTC.